A single sample gave rise to the 7 T cell receptor beta chains below, sequenced in a study of T-cell reconstitution after alpha-beta-depleted transplantation in children (dated by TCRdb to the mid-2010s). The library was generated by PCR. TCRdb records Illumina HiSeq 2500 as the sequencer. TCR library preparation used molecular barcoding, with unique molecular identifiers applied to normalize quantification of the TCRbeta repertoire. TCRdb ran its own pipeline on the public reads, namely fastp trimming at Q25 and MiXCR clone calling, and kept in-frame beta chains. Merged by CDR3 protein, the rows form single entries marked with the most common genes and DNA. The sample includes fewer than 750,000 distinct CDR3 sequences, with 20% to 25% observed a single time. The ten biggest clones cover approximately 14% of the sample. According to the study, the label for this sample's treatment or condition signals: allogeneic hematopoietic cell transplantation with graft depleted of TCRalphabeta T cells and CD19 B cells.

Here the sequenced sample was PBMCs, mostly from graft donor cells, taken 360 days after TCRalphabeta/CD19-depleted stem cell transplant. The receptors shown here come from a boy under two years old who had a stem cell transplant for acute myeloid leukemia, so the T cells may come from the graft donor.

The chain carries TRBV7-2 and TRBJ2-1, with D unresolved. This CDR3 is built from 14 residues. In germline, CDR1 is SGHTA, CDR2 FQGNSA. The CDR3 DNA reads TGTGCTACTGCCCAAACCCCGGCCTACAATGAGCAGTTCTTC. It is translated as CATAQTPAYNEQFF.

This clonotype was counted ten times or more. This chain connects TRBV12-3 or TRBV12-4 to TRBJ2-1; possible D gene TRBD1, 6 bases. V was clipped by 5 bases and J by 8 bases, with 13 bases between them. This CDR3 contains 13 residues. In nucleotides, the CDR3 is TGTGCCAGCAGTCCCTACAGGGCCGATGAGCAGTTCTTC. Its protein is CASSPYRADEQFF.

The chain joins TRBV18 to TRBJ2-1, with a possible D match to TRBD2 (5 bases). CDR1 and CDR2 (germline): KGHSH, LQKENI. The CDR3 is 11 residues long. Trimming shortened V by 5 bases and J by 8 bases, and 7 bases separated the two germline ends. DNA for the CDR3: TGTGCCAGCTCAGAGAGGGATGAGCAGTTCTTC. Its protein is CASSERDEQFF. The variable domain in full, with the rest retrieved from reference TRBV18 and TRBJ2-1, is NAGVMQNPRHLVRRRGQEARLRCSPMKGHSHVYWYRQLPEEGLKFMVYLQKENIIDESGMPKERFSAEFPKEGPSILRIQQVVRGDSAAYFCASSERDEQFFGPGTRLTVL.

The DNA of the CDR3 is TGTGCCAGCGGATTGGACAGGGATCAGCCCCAGCATTTT. Its translation is CASGLDRDQPQHF. The V and J genes are TRBV7-2 and TRBJ1-5; TRBD1 matches 8 bases. CDR1 is SGHTA, CDR2 FQGNSA, per germline. With 8 bases clipped from V and 5 bases from J, the junction kept 5 bases outside the gene matches. The CDR3 has 13 residues.

In this sample, this clonotype turned up a few times. The rearrangement uses TRBV6-1 and TRBJ2-7, with TRBD1 matching over 7 bases. This CDR3 comprises 14 residues. CDR1 MNHNS and CDR2 SASEGT come from the germline V gene. V shed 7 bases and J 0 bases; nucleotides not matched to a gene: 6. This chain's CDR3 is CASKRDRDSYEQYV. DNA of the CDR3: TGTGCCAGCAAACGGGACAGAGACTCCTACGAGCAGTACGTC.

The V call is TRBV9, the J call TRBJ2-1; 10 bases align to TRBD2. Germline trimming cut 3 bases from V and 5 bases from J; bases unmatched to any gene: 5. The CDR3 has 15 amino acids. Germline V lookup: CDR1 SGDLS, CDR2 YYNGEE. This CDR3 reads CASSATSGENNEQFF. The CDR3, as DNA: TGTGCCAGCAGCGCAACTAGCGGGGAAAACAATGAGCAGTTCTTC.

The chain is built from TRBV6-5 and TRBJ1-2, with TRBD1 matching over 7 bases. Germline V CDR1 and CDR2: MNHEY, SVGAGI. This CDR3 comprises 13 residues. J lost 3 bases, V lost 6 bases, and 4 bases had no gene match. CDR3 amino acids: CASRMGQHYGYTF. The CDR3 DNA reads TGTGCCAGCAGAATGGGACAGCACTATGGCTACACCTTC.